The clone carrying this TCR beta chain was observed a few times. Its matching antigen is unknown. TCRdb re-derived calls from the 5' RACE reads in MiXCR, one entry per CDR3 protein. This sample has tens of thousands of distinct CDR3 sequences; roughly 8% occur once, and the top ten carry under 3%. Whole blood that had not been fractionated was the source of extracted total RNA. This entry comes from a study of human T cells and chemical hapten exposure. Trimming took 2 bases from V and 6 from J, leaving 9 bases between them. This CDR3 is 13 amino acids long. From germline, CDR1 is SGHVS and CDR2 FNYEAQ. Points from the study as a whole: TCRs exceeding 1 in 1000 frequency stayed unchanged with DPC sensitization.

This TCR was recovered from a male donor in good health. V usage is TRBV7-6 and J usage is TRBJ2-3; no definite D call. For the CDR3, the DNA is TGTGCCAGCAGCTTAAATTTGGGGGATACGCAGTATTTT. Translation gives CASSLNLGDTQYF.